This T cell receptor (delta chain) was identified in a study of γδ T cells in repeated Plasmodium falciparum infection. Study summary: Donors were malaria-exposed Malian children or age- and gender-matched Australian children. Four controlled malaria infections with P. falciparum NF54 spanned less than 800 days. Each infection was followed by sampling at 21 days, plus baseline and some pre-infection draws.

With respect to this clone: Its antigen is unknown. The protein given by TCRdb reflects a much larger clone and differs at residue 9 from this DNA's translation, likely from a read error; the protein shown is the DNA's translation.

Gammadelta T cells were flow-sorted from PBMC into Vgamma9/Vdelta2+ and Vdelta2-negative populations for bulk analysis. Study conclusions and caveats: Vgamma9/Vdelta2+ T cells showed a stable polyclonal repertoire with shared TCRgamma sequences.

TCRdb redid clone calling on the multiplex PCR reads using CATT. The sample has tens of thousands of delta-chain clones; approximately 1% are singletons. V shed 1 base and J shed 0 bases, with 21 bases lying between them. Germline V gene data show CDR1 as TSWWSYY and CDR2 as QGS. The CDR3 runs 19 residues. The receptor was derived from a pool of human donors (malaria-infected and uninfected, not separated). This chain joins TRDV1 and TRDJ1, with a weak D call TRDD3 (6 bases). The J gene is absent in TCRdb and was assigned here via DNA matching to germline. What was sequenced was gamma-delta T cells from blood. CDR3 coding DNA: TGTGCTCTTGGGGAACACCCCTACTCGGGGATGGTTTACACCGATAAACTCATCTTT. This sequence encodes CALGEHPYSGMVYTDKLIF.